What follows are 10 T cell receptor beta chains derived from one specimen sequenced in a study of blood T cell repertoires in COVID-19. Sequencing used immunoSEQ multiplex PCR; TCRdb keeps in-frame clones, though not all of them. The sample consists of 200,000 to 250,000 clones, about 80% of them appearing once. Specimen: peripheral blood. Receptors originate from a woman aged 50 to 65 with acute or convalescent COVID-19.

The CDR3 DNA sequence: TGTGCCAGCAGCTTAACGCGGGAGGGGGAGCAGTTCTTC. It is translated as CASSLTREGEQFF. The chain combines TRBV7-9 with TRBJ2-1; 9 bases line up with TRBD2. With V trimmed by 2 bases and J by 10 bases, 3 bases remained unmatched. This CDR3 has 13 residues. Germline values: CDR1 SEHNR, CDR2 FQNEAQ (reference sequence).

The gene calls are TRBV28 and TRBJ2-5; 10 bases agree with TRBD1. J gave up 5 bases and V 5 bases, and 11 bases lay outside the gene matches. CDR1 MDHEN and CDR2 SYDVKM come from the germline V gene. The CDR3 totals 16 residues. Here the CDR3 DNA reads TGTGCCAGCAGTGCCGCGGGACAGGGGCAGCGGGAGACCCAGTACTTC. Its protein product is CASSAAGQGQRETQYF.

This clone showed up just a few times. The chain uses TRBV19 and TRBJ1-2; D not certain. Germline V gives CDR1 LNHDA, CDR2 SQIVND (reference sequence). The V end lost 3 bases, the J end lost 7 bases, and 9 bases lay between the germline ends. CDR3 length equals 12 residues. The CDR3 coding sequence is TGTGCCAGTAGTATCGCGGGGATTGGCTACACCTTC. The encoded protein is CASSIAGIGYTF.

The CDR3 bases are TGTGCCAGCAGCGTAGCTGGCAGGGGGCGGGACACCATATATTTT. Translation: CASSVAGRGRDTIYF. The rearrangement joins TRBV9 to TRBJ1-3, with TRBD1 matching over 8 bases. With 0 bases clipped from V and 8 bases from J, the junction kept 7 bases outside the gene matches. The CDR3 is 15 amino acids. The germline V gene has CDR1 SGDLS and CDR2 YYNGEE.

As DNA, the CDR3 is TGTGCCAGCGCCGGGATCCCTAATGAAAAACTGTTTTTT. Translating it yields CASAGIPNEKLFF. The genes are TRBV7-7 and TRBJ1-4; no clear D. Germline V gene lookup returns CDR1 SSHAT and CDR2 FNYEAQ (reference sequence). This CDR3 has 13 amino acids. Trimming took off 8 bases at V and 3 bases at J, with 10 bases between the two ends.

CDR3 amino acids: CASSRSSATNEKLFF. CDR3 DNA: TGTGCCAGCAGCCGATCAAGCGCAACTAATGAAAAACTGTTTTTT. This chain joins TRBV3-1 (or the pseudogene TRBV3-2) and TRBJ1-4; D is uncertain. V lost 4 bases and J lost 0, with 9 bases in between. Germline V gene sequence: CDR1 LGHDT, CDR2 YNNKEL (reference sequence). The CDR3 extends over 15 amino acids.

This clone occurred a few times. This chain joins TRBV1 and TRBJ2-4; TRBD1 reflects the table's D call only, with no check against the DNA. TRBV1 is a pseudogene segment. The length of the CDR3 is 16 residues. CDR3 DNA sequence: TGCACCAGCAGCCGGTGCCAGGGGATAGCCAAAAACATTCAGTACTTC. It specifies CTSSRCQGIAKNIQYF.

This clone is a singleton in its sample. The chain employs TRBV30 and TRBJ1-1, with 8 positions matching TRBD1. The junction had 2 bases not matched to a gene; V was cut back by 1 base and J by 10 bases. Germline values: CDR1 GTSNPN, CDR2 SVGIG (reference sequence). The CDR3 is made up of 11 amino acids. The CDR3 coding sequence is TGTGCCTGGAGTGGACAGGGGATAGCTTTCTTT. Translated, it gives CAWSGQGIAFF.

The chain joins TRBV5-5 to TRBJ1-4; perhaps TRBD1 as D (6 bases). V lost 2 bases and J 4 bases, leaving 12 bases between the germline ends. CDR1 SGHKS and CDR2 YYEKEE come from the germline V gene (reference sequence). The length of the CDR3 is 15 residues. The CDR3 loop reads CASSFEGQRNEKLFF. CDR3 in DNA: TGTGCCAGCAGCTTTGAAGGACAGCGTAATGAAAAACTGTTTTTT. The full variable domain, with the rest looked up from reference TRBV5-5 and TRBJ1-4, is DAGVTQSPTHLIKTRGQQVTLRCSPISGHKSVSWYQQVLGQGPQFIFQYYEKEERGRGNFPDRFSARQFPNYSSELNVNALLLGDSALYLCASSFEGQRNEKLFFGSGTQLSVL.

The chain is built from TRBV6-5 and TRBJ1-1; 7 bases line up with TRBD1. The CDR3 spans 14 residues. Germline V gene lookup returns CDR1 MNHEY and CDR2 SVGAGI. After removal of 6 bases from V and 4 bases from J, the junction contained 8 bases not matched to a gene. CDR3 sequence: CASRQTGALTEAFF. CDR3 coding DNA: TGTGCCAGCAGGCAAACAGGGGCGCTCACTGAAGCTTTCTTT.